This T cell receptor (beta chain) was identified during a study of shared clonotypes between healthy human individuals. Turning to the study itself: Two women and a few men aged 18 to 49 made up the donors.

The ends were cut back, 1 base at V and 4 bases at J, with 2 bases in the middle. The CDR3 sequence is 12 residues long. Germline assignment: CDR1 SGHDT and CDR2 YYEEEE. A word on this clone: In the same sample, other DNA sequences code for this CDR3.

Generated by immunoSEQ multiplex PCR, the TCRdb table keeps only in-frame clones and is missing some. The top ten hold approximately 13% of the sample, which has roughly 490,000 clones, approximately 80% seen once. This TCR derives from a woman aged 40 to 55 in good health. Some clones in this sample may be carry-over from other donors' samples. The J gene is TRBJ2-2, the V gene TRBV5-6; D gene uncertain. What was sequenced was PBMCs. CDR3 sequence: CASSLTTGELFF. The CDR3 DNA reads TGTGCCAGCAGCTTGACCACCGGGGAGCTGTTTTTT.